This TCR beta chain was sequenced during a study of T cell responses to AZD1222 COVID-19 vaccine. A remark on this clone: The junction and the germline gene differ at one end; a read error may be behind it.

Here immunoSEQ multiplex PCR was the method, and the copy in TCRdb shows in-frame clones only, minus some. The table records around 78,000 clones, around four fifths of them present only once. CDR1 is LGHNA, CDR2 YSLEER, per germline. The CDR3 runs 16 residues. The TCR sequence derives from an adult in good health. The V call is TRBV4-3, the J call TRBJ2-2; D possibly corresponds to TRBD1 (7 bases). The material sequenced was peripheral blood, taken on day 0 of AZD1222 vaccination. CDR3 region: CASSLGTAGNNGELFF. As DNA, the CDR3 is TGCGCCAGCAGCCTCGGGACAGCGGGCAACAACGGGGAGCTGTTTTTT.